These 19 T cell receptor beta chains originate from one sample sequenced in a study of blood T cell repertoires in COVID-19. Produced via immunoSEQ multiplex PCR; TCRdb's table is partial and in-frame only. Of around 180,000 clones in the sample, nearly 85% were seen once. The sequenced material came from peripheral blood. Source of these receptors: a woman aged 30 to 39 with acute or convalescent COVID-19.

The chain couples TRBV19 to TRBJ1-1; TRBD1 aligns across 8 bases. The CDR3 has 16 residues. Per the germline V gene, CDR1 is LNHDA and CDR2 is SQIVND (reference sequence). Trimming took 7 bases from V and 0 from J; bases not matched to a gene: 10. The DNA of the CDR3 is TGTGCCAGTACCCGGGACAGGCTACACATGAACACTGAAGCTTTCTTT. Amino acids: CASTRDRLHMNTEAFF. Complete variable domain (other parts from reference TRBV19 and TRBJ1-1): DGGITQSPKYLFRKEGQNVTLSCEQNLNHDAMYWYRQDPGQGLRLIYYSQIVNDFQKGDIAEGYSVSREKKESFPLTVTSAQKNPTAFYLCASTRDRLHMNTEAFFGQGTRLTVV.

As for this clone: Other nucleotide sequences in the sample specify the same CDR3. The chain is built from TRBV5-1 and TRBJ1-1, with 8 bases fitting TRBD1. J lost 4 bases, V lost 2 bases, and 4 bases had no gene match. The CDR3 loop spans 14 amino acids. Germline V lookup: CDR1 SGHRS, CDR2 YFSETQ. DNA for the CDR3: TGCGCCAGCAGCTTAGGACAGGGACGCACTGAAGCTTTCTTT. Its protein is CASSLGQGRTEAFF.

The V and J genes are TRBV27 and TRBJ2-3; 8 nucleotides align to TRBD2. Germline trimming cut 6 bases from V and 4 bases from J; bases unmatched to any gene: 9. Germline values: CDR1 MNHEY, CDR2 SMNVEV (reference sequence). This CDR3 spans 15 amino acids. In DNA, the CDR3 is TGTGCCAGCAGAAAGGGACTAGACATTTCAGATACGCAGTATTTT. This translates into CASRKGLDISDTQYF.

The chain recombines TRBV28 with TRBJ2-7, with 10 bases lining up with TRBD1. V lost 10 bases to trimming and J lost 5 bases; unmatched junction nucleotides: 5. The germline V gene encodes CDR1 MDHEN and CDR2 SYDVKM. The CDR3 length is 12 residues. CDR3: CATGQGGHEQYF. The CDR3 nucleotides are TGTGCCACCGGACAGGGGGGTCACGAGCAGTACTTC.

The CDR3 DNA follows: TGTGCCAGCAGTTACTCCCGTACAGGGATCTCCTACGAGCAGTACTTC. This codes for CASSYSRTGISYEQYF. J is TRBJ2-7 and V is TRBV6-5; D is possibly TRBD1 (6 bases). The germline gives CDR1 MNHEY, CDR2 SVGAGI. The germline V and J ends were trimmed by 0 bases and 0 bases, with 12 bases remaining between them. The CDR3 is 16 amino acids.

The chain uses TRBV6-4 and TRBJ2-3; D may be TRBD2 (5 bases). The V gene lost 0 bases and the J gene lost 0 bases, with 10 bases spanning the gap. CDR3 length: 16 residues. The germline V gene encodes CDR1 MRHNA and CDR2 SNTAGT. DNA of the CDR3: TGTGCCAGCAGTGACTCGAGCGGAGCTAGCACAGATACGCAGTATTTT. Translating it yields CASSDSSGASTDTQYF.

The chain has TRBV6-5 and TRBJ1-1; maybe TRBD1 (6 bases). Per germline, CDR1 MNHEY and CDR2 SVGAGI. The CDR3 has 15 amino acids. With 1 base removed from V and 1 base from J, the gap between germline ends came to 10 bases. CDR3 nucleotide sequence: TGTGCCAGCAGTTACTTGGGGACACCGAACACTGAAGCTTTCTTT. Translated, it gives CASSYLGTPNTEAFF.

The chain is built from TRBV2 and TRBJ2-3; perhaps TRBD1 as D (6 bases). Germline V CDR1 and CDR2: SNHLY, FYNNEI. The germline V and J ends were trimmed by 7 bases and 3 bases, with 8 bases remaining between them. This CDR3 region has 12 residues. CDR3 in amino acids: CASTRGTDTQYF. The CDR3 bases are TGTGCCAGCACCAGGGGAACAGATACGCAGTATTTT.

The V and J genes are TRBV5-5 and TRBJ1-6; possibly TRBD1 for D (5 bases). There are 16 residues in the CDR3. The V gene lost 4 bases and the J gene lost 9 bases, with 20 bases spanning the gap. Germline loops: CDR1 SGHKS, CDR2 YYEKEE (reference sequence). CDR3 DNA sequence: TGTGCCAGCAGCCCTGGGGGAGCGGGCCTTGGTTCACCCCTCCACTTT. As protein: CASSPGGAGLGSPLHF. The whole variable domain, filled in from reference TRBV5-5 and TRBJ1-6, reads DAGVTQSPTHLIKTRGQQVTLRCSPISGHKSVSWYQQVLGQGPQFIFQYYEKEERGRGNFPDRFSARQFPNYSSELNVNALLLGDSALYLCASSPGGAGLGSPLHFGNGTRLTVT.

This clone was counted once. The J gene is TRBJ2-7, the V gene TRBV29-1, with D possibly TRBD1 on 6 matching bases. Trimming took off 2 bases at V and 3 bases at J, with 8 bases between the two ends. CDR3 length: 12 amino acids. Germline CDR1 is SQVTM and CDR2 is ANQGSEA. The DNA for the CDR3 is TGCAGCGTTGAAAACAGGGACTACGAGCAGTACTTC. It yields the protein CSVENRDYEQYF.

This chain's CDR3 is CASSMATSRYEQYF. In DNA form, the CDR3 reads TGTGCCAGCAGTATGGCAACTAGTAGGTACGAGCAGTACTTC. The chain combines TRBV28 with TRBJ2-7; D possibly corresponds to TRBD2 (5 bases). Germline V gives CDR1 MDHEN, CDR2 SYDVKM. V was trimmed by 5 bases and J by 4 bases, leaving 15 bases between them. The CDR3 is 14 residues long.

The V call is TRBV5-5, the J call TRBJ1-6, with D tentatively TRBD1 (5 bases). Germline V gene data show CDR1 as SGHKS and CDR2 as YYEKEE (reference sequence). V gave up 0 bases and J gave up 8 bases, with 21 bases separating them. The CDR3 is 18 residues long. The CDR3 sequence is CASSLAQGMRGEDSPLHF. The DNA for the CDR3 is TGTGCCAGCAGCTTGGCTCAGGGAATGCGCGGCGAGGATTCACCCCTCCACTTT.

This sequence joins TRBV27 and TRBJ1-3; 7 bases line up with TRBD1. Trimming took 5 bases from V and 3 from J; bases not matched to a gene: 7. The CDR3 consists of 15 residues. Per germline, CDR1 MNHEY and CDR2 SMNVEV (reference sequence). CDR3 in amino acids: CASSRQGTHGNTIYF. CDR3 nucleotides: TGTGCCAGCAGTAGACAGGGAACGCATGGAAACACCATATATTTT.

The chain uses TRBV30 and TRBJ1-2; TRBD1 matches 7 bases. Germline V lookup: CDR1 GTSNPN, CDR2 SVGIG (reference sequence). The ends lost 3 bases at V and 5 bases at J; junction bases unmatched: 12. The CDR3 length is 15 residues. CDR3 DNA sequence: TGTGCCTGGAGAATTAAGGGGGCGCCCGGGTATGGCTACACCTTC. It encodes CAWRIKGAPGYGYTF.

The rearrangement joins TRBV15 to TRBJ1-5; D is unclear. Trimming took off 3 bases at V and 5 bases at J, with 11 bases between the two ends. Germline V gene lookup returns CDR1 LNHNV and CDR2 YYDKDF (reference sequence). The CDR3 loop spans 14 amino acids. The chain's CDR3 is CATSRDSAYQPQHF. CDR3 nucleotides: TGTGCCACCAGCAGGGACTCAGCGTATCAGCCCCAGCATTTT. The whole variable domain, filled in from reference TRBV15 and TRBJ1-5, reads DAMVIQNPRYQVTQFGKPVTLSCSQTLNHNVMYWYQQKSSQAPKLLFHYYDKDFNNEADTPDNFQSRRPNTSFCFLDIRSPGLGDTAMYLCATSRDSAYQPQHFGDGTRLSIL.

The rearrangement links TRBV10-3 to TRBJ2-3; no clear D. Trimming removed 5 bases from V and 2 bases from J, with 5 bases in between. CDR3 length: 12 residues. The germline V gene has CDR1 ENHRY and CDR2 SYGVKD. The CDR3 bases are TGTGCCATCAGTACAGACACAGATACGCAGTATTTT. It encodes CAISTDTDTQYF.

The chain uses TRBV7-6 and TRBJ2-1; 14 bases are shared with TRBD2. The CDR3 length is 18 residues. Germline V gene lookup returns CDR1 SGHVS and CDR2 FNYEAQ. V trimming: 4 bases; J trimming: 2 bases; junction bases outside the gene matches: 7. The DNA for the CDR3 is TGTGCCAGCAGCTCAAGGACTAGCGGGAGGTTAACCTACAATGAGCAGTTCTTC. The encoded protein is CASSSRTSGRLTYNEQFF.

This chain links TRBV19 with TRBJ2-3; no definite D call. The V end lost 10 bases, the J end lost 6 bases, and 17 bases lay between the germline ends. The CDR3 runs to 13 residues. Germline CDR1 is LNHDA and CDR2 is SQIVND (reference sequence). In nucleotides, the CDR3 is TGTGCCACTCGCAAAGAAGACTGGGATACGCAGTATTTT. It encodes CATRKEDWDTQYF.

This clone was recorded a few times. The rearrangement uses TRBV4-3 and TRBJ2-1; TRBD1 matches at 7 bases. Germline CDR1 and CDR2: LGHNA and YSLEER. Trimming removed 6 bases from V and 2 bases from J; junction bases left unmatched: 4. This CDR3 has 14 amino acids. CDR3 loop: CASSHRGTYNEQFF. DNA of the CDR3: TGCGCCAGCAGTCACAGGGGTACCTACAATGAGCAGTTCTTC.